This T cell receptor beta chain derives from a study of cytomegalovirus exposure and HLA in healthy donors (dated by TCRdb to between 2016 and 2019). Describing the broader study: An earlier analysis of roughly 500 of the donors reported about 300 Gb of sequence data and 100 million to 120 million unique TCR beta sequences obtained from roughly 180 million T cells. Roughly 310 gigabases of sequencing data and some 85 million unique TCR sequences were included in an early release covering several hundred HLA-typed donors. Among the 398 genotyped donors, around 79% belonged to the genetic ancestry cluster associated with self-reported Caucasian donors. The study was designed to test whether signatures of past pathogen exposure could be identified by cataloging public T cell receptors. Using immunosequencing, the study profiled T cell repertoires from about 620 subjects and related those repertoires to cytomegalovirus serostatus. A separate validation cohort of about 110 different subjects was used in addition to the approximately 670-subject first cohort. To predict cytomegalovirus infection status, the study brought together high-throughput TCR immunosequencing, statistical association of individual TCRs with disease status, and machine learning. To study patterns of TCR occurrence, a later analysis re-analyzed previously published TCR beta repertoires from 550 to 800 donors and added high-resolution HLA genotyping. In the later analysis, no new phenotypic data were used to find candidate immune exposures; instead, reliance was placed on TCR beta sequences and their occurrence across donors. An earlier analysis of approximately 500 of the donors applied high-throughput TCR beta sequencing to assess whether each TCR beta V gene segment acted as functional or pseudogenic. Alongside the repertoire data, information on donor age, sex, ethnicity and CMV serostatus was compiled. Genome-wide SNP genotypes for about 60% of the roughly 700 donors were used in a later genetic analysis, which treated that subset as a discovery cohort. All discovery cohort repertoires had been generated using a single sequencing platform. HLA typing included class I and class II loci at four-digit resolution. Typing coverage varied by locus: about 620-630 donors for A, B, C, DRB1 and DQB1; roughly 500 for DQA1; over 600 for DPA1; 450 to 480 for DPB1. Because of strong linkage in the cohort, 4 to 6 DR-DQ haplotypes were treated as single units for association and clustering. Across around 400 genotyped donors of the cohort, an average of roughly 230,000 unique TCR beta nucleotide sequences per donor were sequenced, and around 20% of those sequences were non-productive. Overall study outcomes, separate from this receptor: A further reported finding was that TCR beta sequences accurately predicted the HLA-A and HLA-B alleles for most subjects in the first cohort. The classifier was reported to diagnose cytomegalovirus status with high specificity and sensitivity in both the original and validation cohorts. Because the 87-base-pair reads could not distinguish some IMGT-functional V segments, including TRBV6-2 and TRBV6-3, those segments were excluded. Most TCR sequences were observed very rarely across donors, whereas some public TCRs were present in many individuals. Correlated functional status among segregating V segments might reflect linkage disequilibrium, but an unknown experimental factor could not be ruled out. Most CMV-associated TCR beta chains appeared to be HLA-restricted in a later analysis, and the HLA associations seemed to be driven largely by CMV exposure. Because some donors lacked HLA typing at each locus, the association tests relied only on the typed subset. In a later analysis, TCR association rates were found to vary across HLA loci, with the most associated TCRs seen for DRB1 alleles and the fewest for HLA-C alleles. For the cohort, immune exposure information was limited to CMV serostatus. The authors suggested that the approach could potentially be generalized to other disease states and immunological phenotypes. In vitro tests confirmed that a few of the cytomegalovirus-associated TCR beta chains recognize cytomegalovirus antigens. A cluster of highly shared sequence variants was judged likely to be a technical artifact of the sequencing pipeline. When HLA alleles, especially DR and DQ, strongly co-occurred, TCR associations were difficult to assign to individual alleles. A later genetic analysis reported fewer N-insertions in productive TCRs among donors in an Asian-associated ancestry cluster than the roughly 620-donor mean. In this cohort, only TCR beta chains were sequenced, and detectable features were limited by the absence of alpha or paired-chain data. In the study, some 160 TCR beta chains were listed as associated with cytomegalovirus. In an earlier analysis of about 540 of the donors, most TCR beta V segments were observed in productive rearrangements about 90% or about 30% of the time, broadly matching IMGT annotations. In a later analysis, HLA-associated TCR beta chains were found to be more clonally expanded and to have lower generation probabilities than equally common non-associated chains. A later analysis reported that several top co-occurrence clusters appeared linked to parvovirus B19, influenza, CMV and Epstein-Barr virus. Presence/absence analyses assumed roughly uniform sequencing depth across donors, an assumption that may not hold. An association between a missense DCLRE1C variant and V-gene and J-gene trimming of TCR beta chains was found in a later genetic analysis and replicated in an independent cohort. Approximately 18 rarely observed V segments, including chromosome 9 orphons, were excluded from the earlier analysis of approximately 500 of the donors because counts were too low. At a false discovery rate of 0.05, a later analysis linked approximately 18,000 TCR beta sequences to specific HLA alleles.

Libraries were made using the immunoSEQ multiplex PCR assay. A mixture of 60 forward primers for TCR Vbeta segments and 13 reverse primers for TCR Jbeta segments was used in the multiplex PCR. Amplification of the CDR3 region of rearranged TCR beta genes was performed with a multiplex PCR assay on genomic DNA. On the Illumina HiSeq System, the amplified TCR beta libraries were sequenced as 87-base-pair reads. In the paper's pipeline: In a later analysis, 77 million or so unique TCR beta chains were counted across the 500 to 700 repertoires, and approximately 11 million of these chains were shared by at least two donors. Raw reads were error-corrected and collapsed into unique sequences with a nearest-neighbor algorithm that merged closely related sequences to remove PCR and sequencing errors. Alignment of CDR3 sequences to IMGT reference sequences was used to assign V, D and J gene segments. Each retained sequence needed at least a six-nucleotide match to both a V gene segment and a J gene segment. A rearrangement counted as productive if the CDR3 had no stop codons and remained in frame with V and J, and every other rearrangement counted as non-productive. CDR3 was defined by IMGT convention, running from the second conserved V-encoded cysteine to the conserved J-encoded phenylalanine. In an earlier analysis of 587 of the donors, sequences lacking an unambiguous match to a single V gene segment were excluded. An earlier analysis of 587 of the donors called V segments functional above 56.7% productive rearrangements and segregating when the between-donor standard deviation exceeded 5%. A statistical classification framework was built for diagnosing cytomegalovirus status from the catalog of TCR beta chain sequences. In a later analysis, TCR nucleotide sequences were compared against IMGT/GENE-DB human TR gene sequences so that V and J genes could be assigned. A later analysis assigned CDR3 sequences and most-parsimonious VDJ recombination scenarios with the TCRdist pipeline. In a later analysis, every TCR beta chain was defined by the combination of its CDR3 amino acid sequence and its V-gene family, and reads without a unique V-gene family were dropped. In a later analysis, a few hundred highly shared, low-generation-probability nucleotide sequences were removed to address suspected cross-contamination and a sequencing artifact. A later analysis calculated a clonal expansion index for each public chain from normalized within-repertoire ranks of inferred template counts. In a later analysis, generation probabilities were computed with a VDJ recombination model fitted to out-of-frame rearrangements, and the resulting probabilities were checked against IGoR. In a later analysis, hypergeometric tests were used to score TCR-TCR, TCR-HLA and TCR-CMV co-occurrence, with a repertoire-size bias correction applied to TCR pairs. To estimate false discovery rates, a later analysis permuted the HLA or CMV assignments 20 times. A later analysis grouped co-occurring TCRs with DBSCAN, adding TCRdist sequence similarity when clustering within HLA-allele-positive subsets. Co-occurrence clustering excluded repertoires with fewer than 30,000 or more than 120,000 public chains, plus five with anomalous nucleotide sharing. In TCRdb, the immuneACCESS table is reduced to in-frame sequences with V and J assigned. These tables do not hold every clone; where another copy was compared, an unresolved V gene accounts for under half, and the others remain unexplained. V, J and clone size derive from that table, while D and trimming were established from the DNA sequence. This sample lists some 100,000 clones; 84% were detected once. More than 0.95% of the sample is in the top ten clones.

Trimming removed 3 bases from V and 2 bases from J, leaving 8 bases between the germline ends. Looking up the germline V gene yields CDR1 SNHLY and CDR2 FYNNEI. The cysteine opens and the phenylalanine closes a CDR3 of 13 amino acids. The read is trimmed to its CDR3 DNA, 39 bases read in frame from base 1. Regarding this clone: Its antigen specificity is not known. Per-base qualities were not stored, and no clone one base away is much larger.

The cohort was made up of roughly 670 healthy bone marrow donors. At the time of sampling, every cohort member was nominally healthy, though immune exposures that went unrecorded were likely present. The donor was CMV seronegative and was included in the group of hundreds of seronegative cohort members. A peripheral blood sample was collected from each donor, and TCR beta sequencing was performed on peripheral blood mononuclear cells. Genomic DNA extraction from the blood cell samples was performed with the Qiagen DNeasy Blood Extraction Kit. The chain joins TRBV2 to TRBJ2-7, and possibly TRBD2, on 5 matching bases. This receptor was taken from a woman in her late teens or twenties in good health and CMV-seronegative. The material sequenced was PBMCs. The DNA sequence reads TGTGCCAGCAGTGATCTCGGGGCCTACGAGCAGTACTTC. This sequence encodes CASSDLGAYEQYF.